This T cell receptor beta chain was recorded in a study of OX40 agonist ivuxolimab in advanced cancers. At the level of the whole study: Ivuxolimab was an agonistic, fully human IgG2 monoclonal antibody directed against OX40 (CD134), a costimulatory receptor. The paper covers the monotherapy dose-escalation part of the phase I ivuxolimab trial, which included N of about 50 patients. Peripheral TCRbeta sequencing was intended to test whether TCR sequence diversity was altered and clonal T-cell expansion was caused by ivuxolimab. Patients were allowed to have had prior anti-PD-1, anti-PD-L1 or anti-CTLA-4 therapy, and approximately 40% of the dose-escalation patients had been treated with checkpoint inhibitors. Among the approximately 54 dose-escalation patients, some 20 had hepatocellular carcinoma, 15 or so melanoma, 9 renal cell carcinoma and 9 head and neck cancer. Partial responses occurred in three dose-escalation patients: two with cutaneous melanoma and one with hepatocellular carcinoma. Intravenous ivuxolimab was administered to patients every 2 weeks at six dose levels: 0.01, 0.1, 0.3, 1.5, 3 and 10 mg/kg. The dose-escalation cohort was roughly 80% male with a mean age of about 65 years, ranging from about 20 to 85.

Paper-wide results and their limitations: After ivuxolimab, CD8+ T cells had more expanded clones than CD4+ T cells on average. At doses of 0.1 to 3.0 mg/kg, clonal expansion of both CD4+ and CD8+ blood T cells was observed from baseline to week 6. Low levels of normalized T-cell clonal expansion were also seen in some patients who did not respond. Antigen specificity was not determined for the clonally expanded peripheral T cells. In the 0.1-3.0 mg/kg groups, partial responders were among the patients with the lowest normalized peripheral clonal expansion, particularly in CD8+ T cells.

For sequencing of the TCRbeta CDR3 region, genomic DNA was extracted from the sorted cells. The immunoSEQ Assay was used to sequence the TCRbeta CDR3 regions. Imported from immuneACCESS, the table was reduced by TCRdb to in-frame sequences with V and J called. These copies leave out some clones; in studies compared against another copy, an unresolved V gene accounts for under half, and the cause of the remainder is not known. The sample table records 100,000 or so clones; approximately 87% of these occur just once. The ten largest clones represent less than 6.5% of the sample. Of note for this clone: Its target antigen remains unknown. No much larger clone exists at a distance of one base, and base qualities are not known.

The trial excluded patients who had a history of autoimmune disease or who were on systemic immunosuppression. Peripheral blood for TCR sequencing was collected from all dose cohorts at baseline, on cycle 4 day 1, and on cycle 7 day 1. Samples were obtained from an open-label, multicenter, first-in-human phase I dose-escalation trial of ivuxolimab. The trial enrolled adults with locally advanced or metastatic head and neck squamous cell, hepatocellular, melanoma or renal cell carcinoma. Before TCR sequencing, CD4+ T cells and CD8+ T cells were sorted from peripheral blood as separate populations. The sequencing here drew on CD4+ or CD8+ T cells sorted from blood, taken in a trial of the OX40 agonist ivuxolimab. The source is an adult with an advanced solid tumor such as melanoma, head and neck, liver or kidney cancer.

The CDR3 protein is CAWSVQGVEQYF. The DNA sequence reads TGTGCCTGGAGTGTACAGGGGGTCGAGCAGTACTTC. The V gene is TRBV30 and the J gene is TRBJ2-7; 8 middle bases align to TRBD1. Including cysteine and phenylalanine, the CDR3 has 12 amino acids. The read is trimmed to its CDR3 DNA, 36 bases read in frame from base 1. CDR1 and CDR2, per the germline V gene (reference sequence), are GTSNPN and SVGIG. V and J are trimmed by 0 bases and 6 bases, and the gene matches miss 1 base of the junction.